This T cell receptor (beta chain) emerged from a study of blood T cells in healthy people across ages. As concerns this clonotype: Its antigen is unidentified.

Broader study findings: No conclusive comparison of naive versus antigen-experienced cells was possible with unsorted PBMCs.

The authors ran a second PCR of about 7 to 11 cycles using a sample-barcoded 5' primer and a J-beta primer mix. From the 5' RACE reads, TCRdb called clonotypes with MiXCR, one entry per CDR3 protein. In the table there are about a million distinct CDR3 sequences, roughly half of which are singletons. V shed 5 bases and J 7 bases; nucleotides not matched to a gene: 8. The CDR3 length is 13 residues. The authors isolated at least 6 million PBMCs per sample. This chain uses TRBV12-3 or TRBV12-4 with TRBJ2-7; 7 bases are a match to TRBD1. Sequencing was carried out using blood. This receptor was obtained from a woman aged 55-70 years in good health. Written as DNA, the CDR3 is TGTGCCAGCAGTCGACAGGGAAACAATGAGCAGTACTTC. Residues: CASSRQGNNEQYF.